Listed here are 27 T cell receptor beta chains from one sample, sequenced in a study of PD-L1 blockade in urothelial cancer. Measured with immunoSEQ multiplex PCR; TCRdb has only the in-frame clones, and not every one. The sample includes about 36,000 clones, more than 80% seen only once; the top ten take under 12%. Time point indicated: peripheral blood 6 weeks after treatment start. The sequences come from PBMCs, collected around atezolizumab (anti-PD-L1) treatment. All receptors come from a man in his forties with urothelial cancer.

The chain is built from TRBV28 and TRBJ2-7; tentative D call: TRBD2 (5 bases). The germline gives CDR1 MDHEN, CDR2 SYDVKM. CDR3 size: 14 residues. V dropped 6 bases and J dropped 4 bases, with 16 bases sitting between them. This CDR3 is CASRVPSLSYEQYF. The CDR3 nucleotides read TGTGCCAGCAGGGTACCTAGCCTATCATACGAGCAGTACTTC.

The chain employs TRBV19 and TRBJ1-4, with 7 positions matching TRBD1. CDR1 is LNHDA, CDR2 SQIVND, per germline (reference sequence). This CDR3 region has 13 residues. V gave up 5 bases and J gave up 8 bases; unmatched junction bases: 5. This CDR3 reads CASSVTGKEKLFF. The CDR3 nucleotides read TGTGCCAGTAGTGTGACAGGGAAGGAAAAACTGTTTTTT. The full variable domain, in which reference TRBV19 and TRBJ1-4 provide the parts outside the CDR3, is DGGITQSPKYLFRKEGQNVTLSCEQNLNHDAMYWYRQDPGQGLRLIYYSQIVNDFQKGDIAEGYSVSREKKESFPLTVTSAQKNPTAFYLCASSVTGKEKLFFGSGTQLSVL.

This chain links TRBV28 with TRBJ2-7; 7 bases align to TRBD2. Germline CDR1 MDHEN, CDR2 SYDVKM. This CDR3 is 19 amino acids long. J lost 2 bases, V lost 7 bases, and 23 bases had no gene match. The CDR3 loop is CASIPSVRAVAGTAYEQYF. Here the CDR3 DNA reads TGTGCCAGCATCCCTAGCGTTCGGGCAGTAGCGGGTACCGCCTACGAGCAGTACTTC. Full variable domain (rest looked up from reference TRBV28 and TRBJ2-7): DVKVTQSSRYLVKRTGEKVFLECVQDMDHENMFWYRQDPGLGLRLIYFSYDVKMKEKGDIPEGYSVSREKKERFSLILESASTNQTSMYLCASIPSVRAVAGTAYEQYFGPGTRLTVT.

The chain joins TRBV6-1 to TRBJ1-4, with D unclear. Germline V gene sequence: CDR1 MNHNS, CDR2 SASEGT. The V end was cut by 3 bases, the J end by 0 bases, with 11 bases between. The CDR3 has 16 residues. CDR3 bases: TGTGCCAGCAGTGATGGCAGAACCCCAACTAATGAAAAACTGTTTTTT. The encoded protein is CASSDGRTPTNEKLFF.

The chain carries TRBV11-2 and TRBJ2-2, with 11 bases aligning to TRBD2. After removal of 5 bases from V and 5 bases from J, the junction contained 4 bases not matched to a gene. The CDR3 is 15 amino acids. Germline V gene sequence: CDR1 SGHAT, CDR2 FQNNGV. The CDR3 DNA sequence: TGTGCCAGCAGCCCTCTAGCGGGAGGAACCGGGGAGCTGTTTTTT. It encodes CASSPLAGGTGELFF.

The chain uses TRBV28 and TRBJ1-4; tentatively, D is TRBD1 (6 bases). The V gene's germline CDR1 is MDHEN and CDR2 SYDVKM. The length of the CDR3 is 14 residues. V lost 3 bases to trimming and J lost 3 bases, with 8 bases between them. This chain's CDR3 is CASSLGGPNEKLFF. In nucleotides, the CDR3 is TGTGCCAGCAGTTTGGGGGGGCCTAATGAAAAACTGTTTTTT.

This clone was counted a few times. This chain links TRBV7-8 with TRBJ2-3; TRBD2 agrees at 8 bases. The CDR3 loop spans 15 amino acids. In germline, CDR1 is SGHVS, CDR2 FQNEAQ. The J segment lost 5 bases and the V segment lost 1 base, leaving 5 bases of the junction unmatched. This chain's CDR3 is CASSLDGRAKDTQYF. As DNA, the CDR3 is TGTGCCAGCAGCTTAGACGGGAGGGCCAAAGATACGCAGTATTTT.

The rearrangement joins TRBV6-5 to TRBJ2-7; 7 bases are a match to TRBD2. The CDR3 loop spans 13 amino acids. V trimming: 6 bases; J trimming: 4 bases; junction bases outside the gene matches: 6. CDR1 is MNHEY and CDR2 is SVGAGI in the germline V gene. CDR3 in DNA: TGTGCCAGCAGGAGGACTAGTGGTTACGAGCAGTACTTC. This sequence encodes CASRRTSGYEQYF.

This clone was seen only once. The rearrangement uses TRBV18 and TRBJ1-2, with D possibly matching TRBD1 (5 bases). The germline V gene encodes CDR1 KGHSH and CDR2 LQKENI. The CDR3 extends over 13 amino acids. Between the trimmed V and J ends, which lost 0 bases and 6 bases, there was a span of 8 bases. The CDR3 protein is CASSPPSGDGYTF. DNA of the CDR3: TGTGCCAGCTCACCACCGTCGGGGGATGGCTACACCTTC.

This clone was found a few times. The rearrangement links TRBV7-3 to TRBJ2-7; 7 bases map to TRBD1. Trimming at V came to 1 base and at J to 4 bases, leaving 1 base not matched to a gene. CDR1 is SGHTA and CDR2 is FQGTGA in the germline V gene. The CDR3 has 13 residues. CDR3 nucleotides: TGTGCCAGCAGCTTAAAACAGGGGTACGAGCAGTACTTC. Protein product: CASSLKQGYEQYF. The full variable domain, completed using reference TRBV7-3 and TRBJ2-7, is GAGVSQTPSNKVTEKGKYVELRCDPISGHTALYWYRQSLGQGPEFLIYFQGTGAADDSGLPNDRFFAVRPEGSVSTLKIQRTERGDSAVYLCASSLKQGYEQYFGPGTRLTVT.

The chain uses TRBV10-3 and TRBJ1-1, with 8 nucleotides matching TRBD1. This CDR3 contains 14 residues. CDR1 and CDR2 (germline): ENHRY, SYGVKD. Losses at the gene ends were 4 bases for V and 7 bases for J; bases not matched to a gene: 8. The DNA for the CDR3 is TGTGCCATCAGTGCGGCAGGGGGCGCGGATGAAGCTTTCTTT. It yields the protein CAISAAGGADEAFF.

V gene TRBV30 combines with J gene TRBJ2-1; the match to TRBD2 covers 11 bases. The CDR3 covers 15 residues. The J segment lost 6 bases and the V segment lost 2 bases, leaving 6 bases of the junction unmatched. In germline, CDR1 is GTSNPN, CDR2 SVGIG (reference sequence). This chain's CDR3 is CAWSPLAGGANEQFF. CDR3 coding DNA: TGTGCCTGGAGTCCCCTAGCGGGAGGCGCCAATGAGCAGTTCTTC.

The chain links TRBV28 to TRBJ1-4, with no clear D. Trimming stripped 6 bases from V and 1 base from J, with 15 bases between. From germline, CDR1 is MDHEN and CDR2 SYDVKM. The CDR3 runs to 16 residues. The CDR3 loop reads CASREDFRRTNEKLFF. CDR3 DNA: TGTGCCAGCAGGGAGGACTTCCGTAGAACTAATGAAAAACTGTTTTTT.

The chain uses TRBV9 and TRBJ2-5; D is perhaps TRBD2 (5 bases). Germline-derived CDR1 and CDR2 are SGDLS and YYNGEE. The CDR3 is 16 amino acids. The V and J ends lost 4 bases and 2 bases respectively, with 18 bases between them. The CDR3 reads CASSLRAQAGQETQYF. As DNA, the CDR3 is TGTGCCAGCAGCTTGAGAGCCCAGGCGGGTCAAGAGACCCAGTACTTC.

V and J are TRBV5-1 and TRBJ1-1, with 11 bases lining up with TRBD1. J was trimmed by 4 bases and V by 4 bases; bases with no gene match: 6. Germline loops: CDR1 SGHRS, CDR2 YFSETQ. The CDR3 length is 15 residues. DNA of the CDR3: TGCGCCAGCAGCCTACAGGACAGGGGGCTCACTGAAGCTTTCTTT. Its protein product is CASSLQDRGLTEAFF.

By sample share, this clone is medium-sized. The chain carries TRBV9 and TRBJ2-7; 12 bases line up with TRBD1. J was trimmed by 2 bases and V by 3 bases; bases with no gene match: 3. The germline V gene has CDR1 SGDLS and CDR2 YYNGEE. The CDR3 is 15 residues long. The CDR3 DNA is TGTGCCAGCAGCGAGGGGACAGGGGGCCCCTACGAGCAGTACTTC. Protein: CASSEGTGGPYEQYF. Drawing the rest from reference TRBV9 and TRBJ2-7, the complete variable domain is DSGVTQTPKHLITATGQRVTLRCSPRSGDLSVYWYQQSLDQGLQFLIQYYNGEERAKGNILERFSAQQFPDLHSELNLSSLELGDSALYFCASSEGTGGPYEQYFGPGTRLTVT.

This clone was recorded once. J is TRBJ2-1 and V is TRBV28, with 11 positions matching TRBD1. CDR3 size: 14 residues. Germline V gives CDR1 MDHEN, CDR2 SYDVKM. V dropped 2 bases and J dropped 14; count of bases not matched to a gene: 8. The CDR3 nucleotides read TGTGCCAGCAGTTTAGCAGGGACAGGGGGATTTGAGTTCTTC. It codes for CASSLAGTGGFEFF.

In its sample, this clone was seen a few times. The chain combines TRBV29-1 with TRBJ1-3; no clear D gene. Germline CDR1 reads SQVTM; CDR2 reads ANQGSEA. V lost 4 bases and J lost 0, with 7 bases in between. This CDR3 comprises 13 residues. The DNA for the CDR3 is TGCAGCGTTGGCGGCCACTCTGGAAACACCATATATTTT. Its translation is CSVGGHSGNTIYF.

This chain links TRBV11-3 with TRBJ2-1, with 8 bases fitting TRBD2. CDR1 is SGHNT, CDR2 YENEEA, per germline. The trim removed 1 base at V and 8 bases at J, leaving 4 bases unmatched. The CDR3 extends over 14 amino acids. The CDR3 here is CASSLGGLEHEQFF. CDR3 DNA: TGTGCCAGCAGCTTAGGGGGACTAGAACATGAGCAGTTCTTC.

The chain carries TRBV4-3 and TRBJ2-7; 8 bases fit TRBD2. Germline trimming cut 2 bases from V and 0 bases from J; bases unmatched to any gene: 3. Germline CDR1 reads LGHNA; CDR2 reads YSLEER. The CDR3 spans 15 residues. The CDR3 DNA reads TGCGCCAGCAGCCAATTTAGCGGGGCCTCCTACGAGCAGTACTTC. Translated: CASSQFSGASYEQYF.

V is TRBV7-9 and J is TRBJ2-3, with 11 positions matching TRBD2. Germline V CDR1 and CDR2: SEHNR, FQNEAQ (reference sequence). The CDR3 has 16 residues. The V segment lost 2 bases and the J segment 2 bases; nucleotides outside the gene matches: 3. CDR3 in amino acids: CASSLLAGGNTDTQYF. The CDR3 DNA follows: TGTGCCAGCAGCTTACTAGCGGGAGGTAACACAGATACGCAGTATTTT. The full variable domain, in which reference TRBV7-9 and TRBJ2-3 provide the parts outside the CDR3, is DTGVSQNPRHKITKRGQNVTFRCDPISEHNRLYWYRQTLGQGPEFLTYFQNEAQLEKSRLLSDRFSAERPKGSFSTLEIQRTEQGDSAMYLCASSLLAGGNTDTQYFGPGTRLTVL.

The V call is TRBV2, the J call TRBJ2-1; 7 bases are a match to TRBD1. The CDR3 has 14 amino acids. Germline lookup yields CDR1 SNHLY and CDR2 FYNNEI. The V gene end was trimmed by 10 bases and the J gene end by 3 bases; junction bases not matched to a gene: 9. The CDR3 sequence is CATYRGRGYNEQFF. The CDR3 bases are TGTGCCACATACAGGGGTCGAGGCTACAATGAGCAGTTCTTC.

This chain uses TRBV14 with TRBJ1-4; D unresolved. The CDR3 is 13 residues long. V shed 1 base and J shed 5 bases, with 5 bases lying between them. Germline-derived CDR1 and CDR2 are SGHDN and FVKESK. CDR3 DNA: TGTGCCAGCAGCCAAGTCAGGAATGAAAAACTGTTTTTT. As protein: CASSQVRNEKLFF.

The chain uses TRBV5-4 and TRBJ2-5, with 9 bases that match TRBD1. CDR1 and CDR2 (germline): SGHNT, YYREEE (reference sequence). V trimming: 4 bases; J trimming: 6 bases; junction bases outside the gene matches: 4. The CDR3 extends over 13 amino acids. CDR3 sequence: CASSDRGTKTQYF. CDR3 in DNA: TGTGCCAGCAGCGACAGGGGGACGAAGACCCAGTACTTC.

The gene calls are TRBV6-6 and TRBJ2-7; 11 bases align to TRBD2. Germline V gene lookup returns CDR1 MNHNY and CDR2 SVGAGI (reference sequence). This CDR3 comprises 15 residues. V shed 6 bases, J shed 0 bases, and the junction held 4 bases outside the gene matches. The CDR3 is CASSYTSGSSYEQYF. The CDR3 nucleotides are TGTGCCAGCAGCTATACTAGCGGGAGCTCCTACGAGCAGTACTTC.

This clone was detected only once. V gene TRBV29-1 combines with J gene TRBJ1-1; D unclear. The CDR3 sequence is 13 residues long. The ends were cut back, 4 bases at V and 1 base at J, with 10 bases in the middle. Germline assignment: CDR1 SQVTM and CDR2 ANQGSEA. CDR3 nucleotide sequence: TGCAGCGTTGCTCGAGATAAGAACACTGAAGCTTTCTTT. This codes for CSVARDKNTEAFF.

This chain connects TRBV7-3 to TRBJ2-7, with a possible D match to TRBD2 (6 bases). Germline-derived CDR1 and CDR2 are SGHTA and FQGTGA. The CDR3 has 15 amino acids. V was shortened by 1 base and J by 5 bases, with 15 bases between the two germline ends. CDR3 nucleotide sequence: TGTGCCAGCAGCTTAAGCGGGAACCCTAAAAACGAGCAGTACTTC. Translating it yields CASSLSGNPKNEQYF.